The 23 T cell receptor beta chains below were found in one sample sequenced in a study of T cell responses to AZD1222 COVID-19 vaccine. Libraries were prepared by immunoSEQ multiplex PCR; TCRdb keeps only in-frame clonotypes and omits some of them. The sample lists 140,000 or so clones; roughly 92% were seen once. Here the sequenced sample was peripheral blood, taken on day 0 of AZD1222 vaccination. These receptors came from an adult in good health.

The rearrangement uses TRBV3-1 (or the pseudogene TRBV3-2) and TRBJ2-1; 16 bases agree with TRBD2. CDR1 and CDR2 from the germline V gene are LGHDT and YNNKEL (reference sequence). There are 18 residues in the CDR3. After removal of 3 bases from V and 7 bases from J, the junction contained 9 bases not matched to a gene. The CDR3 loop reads CASSHPGLAGGRGNEQFF. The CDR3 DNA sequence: TGTGCCAGCAGCCACCCGGGACTAGCGGGAGGGCGAGGGAATGAGCAGTTCTTC.

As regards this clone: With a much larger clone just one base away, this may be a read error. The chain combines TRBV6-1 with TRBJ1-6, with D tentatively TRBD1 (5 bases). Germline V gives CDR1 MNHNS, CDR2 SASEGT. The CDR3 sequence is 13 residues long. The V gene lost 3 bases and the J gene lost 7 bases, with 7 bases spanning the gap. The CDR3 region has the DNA TGTGCCAGCAGTGACAGGGAAAATTCACCCCTCCACTTT. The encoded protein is CASSDRENSPLHF.

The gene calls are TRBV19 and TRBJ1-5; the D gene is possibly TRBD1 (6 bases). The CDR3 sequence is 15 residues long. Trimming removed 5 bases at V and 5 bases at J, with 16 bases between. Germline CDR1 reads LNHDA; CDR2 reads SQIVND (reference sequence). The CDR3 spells CASSATGRGYQPQHF. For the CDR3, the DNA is TGTGCCAGTAGTGCGACAGGTAGAGGATATCAGCCCCAGCATTTT.

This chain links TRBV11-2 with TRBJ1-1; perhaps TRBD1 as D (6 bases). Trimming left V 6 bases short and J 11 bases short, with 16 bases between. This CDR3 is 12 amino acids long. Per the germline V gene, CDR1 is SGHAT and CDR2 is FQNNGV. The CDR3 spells CASRHRGDTAFF. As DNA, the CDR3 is TGTGCCAGCAGGCATAGGGGGGATACGGCTTTCTTT.

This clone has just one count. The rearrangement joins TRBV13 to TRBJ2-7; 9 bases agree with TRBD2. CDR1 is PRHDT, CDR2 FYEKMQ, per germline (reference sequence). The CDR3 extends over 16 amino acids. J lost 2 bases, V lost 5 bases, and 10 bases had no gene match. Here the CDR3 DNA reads TGTGCCAGCAGCCTCGCGGGGGGGCGGGGCCCCTACGAGCAGTACTTC. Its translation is CASSLAGGRGPYEQYF. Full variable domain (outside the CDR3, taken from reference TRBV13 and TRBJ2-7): AAGVIQSPRHLIKEKRETATLKCYPIPRHDTVYWYQQGPGQDPQFLISFYEKMQSDKGSIPDRFSAQQFSDYHSELNMSSLELGDSALYFCASSLAGGRGPYEQYFGPGTRLTVT.

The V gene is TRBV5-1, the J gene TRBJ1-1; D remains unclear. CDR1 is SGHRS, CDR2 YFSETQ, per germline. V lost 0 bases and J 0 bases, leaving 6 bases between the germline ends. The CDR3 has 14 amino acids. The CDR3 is CASSLVVMNTEAFF. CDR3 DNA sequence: TGCGCCAGCAGCTTGGTGGTAATGAACACTGAAGCTTTCTTT.

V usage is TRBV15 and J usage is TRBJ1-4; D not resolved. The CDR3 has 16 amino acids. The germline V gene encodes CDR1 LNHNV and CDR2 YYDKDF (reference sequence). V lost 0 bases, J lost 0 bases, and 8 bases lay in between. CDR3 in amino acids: CATSRESRATNEKLFF. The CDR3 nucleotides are TGTGCCACCAGCAGAGAGTCAAGGGCAACTAATGAAAAACTGTTTTTT.

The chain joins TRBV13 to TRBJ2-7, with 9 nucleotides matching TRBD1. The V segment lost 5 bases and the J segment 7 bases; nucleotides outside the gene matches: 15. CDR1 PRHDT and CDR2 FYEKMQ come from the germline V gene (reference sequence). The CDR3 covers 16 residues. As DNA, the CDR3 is TGTGCCAGCAGCCGTACCGGGACAGGGTTGTTTGGGGAGCAGTACTTC. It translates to CASSRTGTGLFGEQYF.

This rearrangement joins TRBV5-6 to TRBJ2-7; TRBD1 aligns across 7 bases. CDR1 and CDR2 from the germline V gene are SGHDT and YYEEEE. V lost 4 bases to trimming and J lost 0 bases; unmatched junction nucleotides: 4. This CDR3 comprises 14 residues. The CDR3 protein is CASSPRDSSYEQYF. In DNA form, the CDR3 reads TGTGCCAGCAGCCCTCGGGACAGCTCCTACGAGCAGTACTTC.

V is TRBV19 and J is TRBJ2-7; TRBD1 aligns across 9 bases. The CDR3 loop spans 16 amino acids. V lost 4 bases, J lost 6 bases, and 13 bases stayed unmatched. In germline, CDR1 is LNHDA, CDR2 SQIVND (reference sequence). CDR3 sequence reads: CASSTSPGTGMGEQYF. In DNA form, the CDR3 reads TGTGCCAGTAGTACTTCCCCCGGGACAGGGATGGGCGAGCAGTACTTC.

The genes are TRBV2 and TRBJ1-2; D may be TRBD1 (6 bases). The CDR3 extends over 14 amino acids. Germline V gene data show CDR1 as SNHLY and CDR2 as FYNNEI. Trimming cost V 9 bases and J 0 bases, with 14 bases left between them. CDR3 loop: CASSQGPANYGYTF. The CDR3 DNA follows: TGTGCCAGTTCCCAGGGGCCCGCTAACTATGGCTACACCTTC.

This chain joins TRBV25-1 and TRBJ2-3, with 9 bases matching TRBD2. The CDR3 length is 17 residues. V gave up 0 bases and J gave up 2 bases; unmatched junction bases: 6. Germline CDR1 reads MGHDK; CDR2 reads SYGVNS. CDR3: CASSEYAGGHITDTQYF. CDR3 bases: TGTGCCAGCAGTGAATACGCGGGGGGGCATATCACAGATACGCAGTATTTT.

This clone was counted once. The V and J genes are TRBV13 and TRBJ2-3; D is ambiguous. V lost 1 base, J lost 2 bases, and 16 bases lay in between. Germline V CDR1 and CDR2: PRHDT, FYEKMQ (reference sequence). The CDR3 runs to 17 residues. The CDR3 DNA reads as TGTGCCAGCAGCTTAGCTCGGGCCCTAGATCTCACAGATACGCAGTATTTT. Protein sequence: CASSLARALDLTDTQYF.

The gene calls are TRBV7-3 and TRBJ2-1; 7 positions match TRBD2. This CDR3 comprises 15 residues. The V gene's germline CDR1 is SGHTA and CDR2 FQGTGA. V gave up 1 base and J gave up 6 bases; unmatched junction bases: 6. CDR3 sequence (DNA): TGTGCCAGCAGCTTAAACAGCGGGGAAACCAATGAGCAGTTCTTC. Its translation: CASSLNSGETNEQFF.

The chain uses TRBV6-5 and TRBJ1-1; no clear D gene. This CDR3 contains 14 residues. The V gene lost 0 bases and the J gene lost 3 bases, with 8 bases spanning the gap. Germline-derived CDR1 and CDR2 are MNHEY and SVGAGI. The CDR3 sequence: CASSYSRVDTEAFF. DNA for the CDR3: TGTGCCAGCAGTTACTCGAGAGTGGACACTGAAGCTTTCTTT.

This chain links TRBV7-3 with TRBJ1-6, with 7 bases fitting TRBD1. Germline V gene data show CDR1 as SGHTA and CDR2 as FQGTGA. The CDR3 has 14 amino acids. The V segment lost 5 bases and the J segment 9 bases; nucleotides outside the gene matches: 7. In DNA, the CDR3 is TGTGCCAGCAGCCTTAGACAGGGTAGTTCACCCCTCCACTTT. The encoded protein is CASSLRQGSSPLHF.

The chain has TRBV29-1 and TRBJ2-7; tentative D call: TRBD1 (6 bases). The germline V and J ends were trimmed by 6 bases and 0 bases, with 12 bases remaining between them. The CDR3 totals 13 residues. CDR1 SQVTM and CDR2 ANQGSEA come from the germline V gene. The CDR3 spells CSVLLDSSYEQYF. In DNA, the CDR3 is TGCAGCGTCCTATTGGACAGCTCCTACGAGCAGTACTTC.

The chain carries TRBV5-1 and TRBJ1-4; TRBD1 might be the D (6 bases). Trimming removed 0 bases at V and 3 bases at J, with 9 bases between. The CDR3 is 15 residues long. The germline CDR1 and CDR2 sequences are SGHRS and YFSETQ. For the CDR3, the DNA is TGCGCCAGCAGCTTGGACGGACAGTCTAATGAAAAACTGTTTTTT. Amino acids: CASSLDGQSNEKLFF.

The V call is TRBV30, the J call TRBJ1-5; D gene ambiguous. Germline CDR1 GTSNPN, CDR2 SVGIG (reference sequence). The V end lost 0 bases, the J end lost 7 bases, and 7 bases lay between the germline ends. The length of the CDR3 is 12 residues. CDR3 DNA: TGTGCCTGGAGTGTGGCTGGACAGCCCCAGCATTTT. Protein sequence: CAWSVAGQPQHF.

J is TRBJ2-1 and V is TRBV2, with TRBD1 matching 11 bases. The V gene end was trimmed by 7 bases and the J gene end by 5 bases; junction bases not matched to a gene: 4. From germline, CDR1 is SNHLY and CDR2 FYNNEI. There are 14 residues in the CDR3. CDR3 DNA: TGTGCCAGCACGAGGGGACAGGGGGACAATGAGCAGTTCTTC. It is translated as CASTRGQGDNEQFF.

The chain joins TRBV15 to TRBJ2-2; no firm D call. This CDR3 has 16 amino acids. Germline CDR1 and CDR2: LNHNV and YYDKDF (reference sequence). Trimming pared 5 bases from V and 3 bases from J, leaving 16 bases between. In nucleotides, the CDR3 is TGTGCCACCAGCCCCCAGTATGGCCAGGACACCGGGGAGCTGTTTTTT. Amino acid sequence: CATSPQYGQDTGELFF. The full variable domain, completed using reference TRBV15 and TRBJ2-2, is DAMVIQNPRYQVTQFGKPVTLSCSQTLNHNVMYWYQQKSSQAPKLLFHYYDKDFNNEADTPDNFQSRRPNTSFCFLDIRSPGLGDTAMYLCATSPQYGQDTGELFFGEGSRLTVL.

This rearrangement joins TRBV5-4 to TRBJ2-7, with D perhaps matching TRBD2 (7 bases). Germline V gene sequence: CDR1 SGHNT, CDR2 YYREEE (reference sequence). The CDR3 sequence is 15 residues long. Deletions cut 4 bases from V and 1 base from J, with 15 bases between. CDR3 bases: TGTGCCAGCAGCCCCGGCGGGGGCTCGTCCTACGAGCAGTACTTC. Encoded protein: CASSPGGGSSYEQYF.

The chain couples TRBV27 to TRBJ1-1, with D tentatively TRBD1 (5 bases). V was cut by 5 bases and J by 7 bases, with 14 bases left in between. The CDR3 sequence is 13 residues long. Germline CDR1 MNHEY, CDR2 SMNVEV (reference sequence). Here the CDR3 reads CASSAGLSFEAFF. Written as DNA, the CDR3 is TGTGCCAGCAGTGCAGGGTTGTCCTTTGAAGCTTTCTTT.